The sequence of this TCR beta chain was determined in a study of T-cell reconstitution after alpha-beta-depleted transplantation in children. Concerning this clonotype: The antigen remains undetermined.

CDR3 size: 17 residues. V lost 0 bases and J lost 4; bases outside the gene matches: 10. In germline, CDR1 is SGHRS, CDR2 YFSETQ. Regarding the study as a whole: Several hundred expanded graft clones reportedly were the source of alpha-beta T cells about two months after transplant. There were some patients whose high TCRbeta diversity at day 60 came from surviving recipient T cells and thymic progenitors. It was newly produced T cells that mostly accounted for T-cell counts and diversity one year after transplant.

TCRbeta library preparation incorporated unique molecular identifiers. MiXCR, run by TCRdb on the PCR reads, gives a single entry per CDR3 protein. Of approximately 800,000 distinct CDR3 sequences listed, less than 20% are singletons. The rearrangement uses TRBV5-1 and TRBJ2-1, with 7 positions matching TRBD2. The material was PBMCs, mostly from graft donor cells, obtained 360 days after TCRalphabeta/CD19-depleted stem cell transplant. This sequence was found in a male patient between 5 and 17 years old who had a stem cell transplant for acute lymphoblastic leukemia, so the T cells may come from the graft donor. CDR3 residues: CASSLGGLGDYYNEQFF. As DNA, the CDR3 is TGCGCCAGCAGCTTGGGGGGCTTAGGGGACTATTACAATGAGCAGTTCTTC.